This TCR beta chain was found in a study of T cell responses to AZD1222 COVID-19 vaccine. Germline V gene sequence: CDR1 MNHEY, CDR2 SVGAGI. The CDR3 is made up of 13 amino acids. Using immunoSEQ multiplex PCR, the repertoire was profiled, and TCRdb retains in-frame clones only, with some absent. This sample has roughly 50,000 clones, with 70% to 90% found just once. Findings and limits, study-wide: Regions 160-218 and 743-854 held dominance among vaccine-associated CD4 TCRs, which spanned spike. At baseline, seropositivity was found in only six or seven AZD1222 recipients.

This clone was seen only a few times. The antigen is undetermined. The V gene is TRBV6-5, the J gene TRBJ2-1, with 8 bases identical to TRBD2. This sequence originates from an adult who received the AZD1222 COVID-19 vaccine. The sample was peripheral blood, taken 28 days after the second AZD1222 dose. The CDR3 spells CGTGTRDYNEQFF. CDR3 sequence (DNA): TGTGGAACTGGGACTAGGGACTACAATGAGCAGTTCTTC.